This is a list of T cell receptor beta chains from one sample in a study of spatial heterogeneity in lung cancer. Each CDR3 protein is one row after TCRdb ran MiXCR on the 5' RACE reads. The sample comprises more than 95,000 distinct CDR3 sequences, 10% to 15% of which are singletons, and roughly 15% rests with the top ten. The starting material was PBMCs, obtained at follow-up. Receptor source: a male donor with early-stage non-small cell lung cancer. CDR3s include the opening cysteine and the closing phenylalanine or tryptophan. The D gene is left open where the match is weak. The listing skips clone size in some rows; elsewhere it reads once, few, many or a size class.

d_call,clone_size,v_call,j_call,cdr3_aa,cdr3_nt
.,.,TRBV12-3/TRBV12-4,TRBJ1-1,CASSPFRRNTEAFF,TGTGCCAGCAGCCCCTTTAGGAGGAACACTGAAGCTTTCTTT
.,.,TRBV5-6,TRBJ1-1,CASSLDGRRTNTEAFF,TGTGCCAGCAGCTTGGACGGGCGGCGGACGAACACTGAAGCTTTCTTT
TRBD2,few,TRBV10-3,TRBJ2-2,CASNPATSGGPGELFF,TGTGCCAGCAATCCGGCGACAAGCGGGGGACCCGGGGAGCTGTTTTTT
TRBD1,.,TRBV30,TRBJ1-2,CAWRRDRPYGYTF,TGTGCCTGGAGACGGGACAGGCCATATGGCTACACCTTC
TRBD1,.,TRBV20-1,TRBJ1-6,CSARDADRESYNSPLHF,TGCAGTGCTAGAGACGCGGACAGGGAATCCTATAATTCACCCCTCCACTTT
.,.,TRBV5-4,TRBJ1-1,CASSLMGTQIGEAFF,TGTGCCAGCAGCTTGATGGGGACCCAAATAGGTGAAGCTTTCTTT
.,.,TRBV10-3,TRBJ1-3,CAISLGVSSGNTIYF,TGTGCCATCAGCCTAGGGGTGTCCTCTGGAAACACCATATATTTT
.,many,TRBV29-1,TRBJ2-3,CSVGTTDTQYF,TGCAGCGTTGGGACCACAGATACGCAGTATTTT
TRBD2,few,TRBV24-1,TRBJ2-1,CATSEGTSLPGAEQFF,TGTGCCACCAGTGAAGGGACTAGCCTCCCCGGGGCCGAGCAGTTCTTC
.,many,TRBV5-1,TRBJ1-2,CASSLVSTRAGYTF,TGCGCCAGCAGCTTGGTAAGCACGAGAGCTGGCTACACCTTC
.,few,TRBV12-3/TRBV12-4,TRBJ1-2,CASSLANYGYTF,TGTGCCAGCAGTTTAGCGAACTATGGCTACACCTTC
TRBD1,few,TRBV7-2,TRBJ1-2,CASSSRQGVGYGYTF,TGTGCCAGCAGCTCCAGACAGGGGGTAGGCTATGGCTACACCTTC
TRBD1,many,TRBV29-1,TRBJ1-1,CSASTGTVNTEAFF,TGCAGCGCATCGACCGGGACAGTGAACACTGAAGCTTTCTTT
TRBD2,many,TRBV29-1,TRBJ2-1,CSAKRTSGRDEQFF,TGCAGCGCCAAGAGGACTAGCGGGCGGGATGAGCAGTTCTTC
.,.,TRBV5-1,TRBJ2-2,CASSLKQTNTGELFF,TGCGCCAGCAGCTTGAAGCAGACGAACACCGGGGAGCTGTTTTTT
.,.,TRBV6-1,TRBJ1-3,CASSEQDRSGNTIYF,TGTGCCAGCAGTGAACAAGACAGGTCTGGAAACACCATATATTTT
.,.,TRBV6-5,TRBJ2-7,CASSLRGLGGDSYEQYF,TGTGCCAGCAGTTTACGGGGGCTGGGGGGAGACTCCTACGAGCAGTACTTC
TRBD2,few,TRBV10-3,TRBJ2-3,CAISEAGASGGTTDTQYF,TGTGCCATCAGTGAAGCCGGGGCTAGCGGGGGGACCACAGATACGCAGTATTTT
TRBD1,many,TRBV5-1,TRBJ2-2,CASIPDRGGSNTGELFF,TGCGCCAGCATCCCGGACAGGGGAGGTTCGAACACCGGGGAGCTGTTTTTT
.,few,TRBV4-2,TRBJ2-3,CASSHGGGPDTDTQYF,TGTGCCAGCAGCCATGGGGGGGGCCCCGACACAGATACGCAGTATTTT
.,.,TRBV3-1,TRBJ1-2,CATSQEGTYGYTF,TGTGCCACCTCTCAAGAGGGGACCTATGGCTACACCTTC
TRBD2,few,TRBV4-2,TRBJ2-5,CASSQDSSGGTKKTQYF,TGTGCCAGCAGCCAAGATTCTAGCGGGGGTACCAAGAAGACCCAGTACTTC
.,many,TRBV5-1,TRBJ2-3,CASSKDRSTDTQYF,TGCGCCAGCAGCAAGGACCGAAGCACAGATACGCAGTATTTT
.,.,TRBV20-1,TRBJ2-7,CSASHGSGREQYF,TGCAGTGCTAGCCACGGTTCCGGACGGGAGCAGTACTTC
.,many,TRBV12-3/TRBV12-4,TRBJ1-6,CASSSTSYSPLHF,TGTGCCAGCAGTTCTACCTCGTATTCACCCCTCCACTTT
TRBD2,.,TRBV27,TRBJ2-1,CASSLPAGGPGEQFF,TGTGCCAGCAGTTTACCAGCGGGGGGGCCAGGAGAGCAGTTCTTC
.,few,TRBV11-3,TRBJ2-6,CASSYSGDGANVLTF,TGTGCCAGCAGCTATAGTGGGGACGGGGCCAACGTCCTGACTTTC
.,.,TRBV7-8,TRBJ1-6,CASSFPGAKGPLHF,TGTGCCAGCAGCTTCCCGGGAGCCAAGGGCCCCCTCCACTTT
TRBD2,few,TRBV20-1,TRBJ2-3,CSARGLAGITSTDTQYF,TGCAGTGCTAGGGGACTAGCGGGAATTACTAGCACAGATACGCAGTATTTT
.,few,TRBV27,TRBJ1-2,CASSRDTGTSLGGYTF,TGTGCCAGCAGCCGAGATACCGGGACCTCCCTCGGTGGCTACACCTTC
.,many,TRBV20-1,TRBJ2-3,CRWGGPQDTQYF,TGCAGGTGGGGTGGGCCACAAGATACGCAGTATTTT
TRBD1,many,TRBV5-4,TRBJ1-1,CASSFPTGGMNTEAFF,TGTGCCAGCAGTTTCCCGACAGGGGGCATGAACACTGAAGCTTTCTTT
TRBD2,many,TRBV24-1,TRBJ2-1,CATSDKGLAGGSSYNEQFF,TGTGCCACCAGTGATAAGGGACTAGCGGGGGGTAGCTCCTACAATGAGCAGTTCTTC
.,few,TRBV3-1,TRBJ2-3,CASSLLAFRPDTQYF,TGTGCCAGCAGCCTACTAGCCTTTCGCCCAGATACGCAGTATTTT
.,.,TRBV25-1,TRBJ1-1,CASSDSRQGLGTEAFF,TGTGCCAGCAGTGACTCTCGACAAGGCTTAGGAACTGAAGCTTTCTTT
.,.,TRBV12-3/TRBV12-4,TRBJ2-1,CASSFVSGTEQFF,TGTGCCAGCAGTTTCGTCAGCGGTACTGAGCAGTTCTTC
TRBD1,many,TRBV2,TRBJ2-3,CASSEGRGPQYF,TGTGCCAGCAGCGAGGGCAGGGGGCCGCAGTATTTT
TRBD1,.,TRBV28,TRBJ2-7,CASSQPGTGSFEQYF,TGTGCCAGCTCCCAGCCGGGGACAGGGTCCTTTGAGCAGTACTTC
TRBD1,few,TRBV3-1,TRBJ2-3,CASSPGTGWADTQYF,TGTGCCAGCAGCCCCGGGACAGGGTGGGCAGATACGCAGTATTTT
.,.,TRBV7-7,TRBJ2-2,CASSLYTSTGELFF,TGTGCTAGCAGCTTGTACACCTCTACCGGGGAGCTGTTTTTT
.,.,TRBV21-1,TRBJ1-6,CASSPPWGVYSSPLHF,TGTGCCAGCAGCCCCCCCTGGGGGGTGTACAGTTCACCCCTCCACTTT
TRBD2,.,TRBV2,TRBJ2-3,CAFPQAQAGGVDTQYF,TGTGCCTTCCCCCAGGCCCAGGCGGGGGGGGTGGATACGCAGTATTTT
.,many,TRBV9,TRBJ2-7,CASSVEQGYEQYF,TGTGCCAGCAGCGTAGAACAGGGCTACGAGCAGTACTTC
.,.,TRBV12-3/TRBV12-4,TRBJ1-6,CASSYSSYNSPLHF,TGTGCCAGCAGTTATAGCTCCTATAATTCACCCCTCCACTTT
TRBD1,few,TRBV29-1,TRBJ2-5,CSVAIGTGQETQYF,TGCAGCGTTGCGATAGGGACAGGACAAGAGACCCAGTACTTC
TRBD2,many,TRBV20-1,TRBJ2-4,CSARDPGGAANIQYF,TGCAGTGCTAGAGATCCCGGGGGGGCCGCAAACATTCAGTACTTC
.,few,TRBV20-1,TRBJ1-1,CSAREAGIYTEAFF,TGCAGTGCTAGAGAGGCAGGGATTTACACTGAAGCTTTCTTT
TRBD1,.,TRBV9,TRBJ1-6,CASSVDGTGGRGSPLHF,TGTGCCAGCAGCGTAGATGGGACAGGCGGGCGGGGTTCACCCCTCCACTTT
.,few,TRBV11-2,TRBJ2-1,CASSLGREDEQFF,TGTGCCAGCAGCTTAGGTAGGGAGGATGAGCAGTTCTTC
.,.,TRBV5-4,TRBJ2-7,CASSSGTPKFYEQYF,TGTGCCAGCAGCTCCGGGACCCCGAAGTTCTACGAGCAGTACTTC
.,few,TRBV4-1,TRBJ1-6,CASSQDLGSPLHF,TGCGCCAGCAGCCAAGATCTTGGGTCACCCCTCCACTTT
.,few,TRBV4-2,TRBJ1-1,CASSSPLTGLNTEAFF,TGTGCCAGCAGCTCGCCTTTGACAGGATTGAACACTGAAGCTTTCTTT
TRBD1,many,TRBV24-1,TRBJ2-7,CATSDSGQGLYEQYF,TGTGCCACCAGTGATTCGGGACAGGGTCTCTACGAGCAGTACTTC
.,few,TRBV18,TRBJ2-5,CASSPGAPGTSPETQYF,TGTGCCAGCTCACCCGGGGCCCCCGGGACCTCCCCGGAGACCCAGTACTTC